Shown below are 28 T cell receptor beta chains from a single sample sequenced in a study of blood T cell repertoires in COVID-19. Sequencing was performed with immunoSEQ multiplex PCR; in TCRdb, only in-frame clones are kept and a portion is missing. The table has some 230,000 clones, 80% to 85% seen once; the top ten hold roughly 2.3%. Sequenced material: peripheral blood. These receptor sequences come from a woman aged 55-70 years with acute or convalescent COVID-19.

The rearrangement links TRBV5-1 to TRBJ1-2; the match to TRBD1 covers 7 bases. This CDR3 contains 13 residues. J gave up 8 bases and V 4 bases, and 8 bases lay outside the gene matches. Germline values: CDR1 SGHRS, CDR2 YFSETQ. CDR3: CASSEGGGSGYTF. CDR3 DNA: TGCGCCAGCAGCGAAGGGGGCGGTTCAGGCTACACCTTC.

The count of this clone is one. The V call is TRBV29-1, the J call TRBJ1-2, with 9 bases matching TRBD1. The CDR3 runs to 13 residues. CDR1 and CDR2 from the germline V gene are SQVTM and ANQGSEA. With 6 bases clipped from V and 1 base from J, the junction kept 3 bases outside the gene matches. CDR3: CSVTDRGNYGYTF. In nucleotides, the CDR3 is TGCAGCGTCACGGACAGGGGTAACTATGGCTACACCTTC.

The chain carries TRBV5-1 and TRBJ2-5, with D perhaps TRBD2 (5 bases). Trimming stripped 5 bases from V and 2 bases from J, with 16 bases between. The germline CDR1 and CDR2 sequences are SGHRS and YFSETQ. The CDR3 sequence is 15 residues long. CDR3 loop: CASRLRASPQETQYF. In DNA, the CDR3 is TGCGCCAGCAGGCTAAGGGCTAGCCCTCAAGAGACCCAGTACTTC.

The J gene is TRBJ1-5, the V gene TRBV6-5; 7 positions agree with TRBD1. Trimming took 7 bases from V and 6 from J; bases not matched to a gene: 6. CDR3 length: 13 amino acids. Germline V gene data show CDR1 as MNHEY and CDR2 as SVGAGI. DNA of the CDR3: TGTGCCAGCACCGAGGGGGCACGTCAGCCCCAGCATTTT. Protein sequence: CASTEGARQPQHF.

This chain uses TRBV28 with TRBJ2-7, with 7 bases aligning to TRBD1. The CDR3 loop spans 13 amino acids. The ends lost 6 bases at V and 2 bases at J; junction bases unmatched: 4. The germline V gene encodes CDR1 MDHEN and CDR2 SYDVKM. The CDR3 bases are TGTGCCAGCAGCCCGGGACAGACCTACGAGCAGTACTTC. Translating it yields CASSPGQTYEQYF.

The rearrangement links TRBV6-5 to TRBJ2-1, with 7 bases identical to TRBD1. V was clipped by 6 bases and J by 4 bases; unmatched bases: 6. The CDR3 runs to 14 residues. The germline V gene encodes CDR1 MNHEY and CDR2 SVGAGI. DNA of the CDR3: TGTGCCAGCAGACCCCCGGGACAGTACAATGAGCAGTTCTTC. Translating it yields CASRPPGQYNEQFF.

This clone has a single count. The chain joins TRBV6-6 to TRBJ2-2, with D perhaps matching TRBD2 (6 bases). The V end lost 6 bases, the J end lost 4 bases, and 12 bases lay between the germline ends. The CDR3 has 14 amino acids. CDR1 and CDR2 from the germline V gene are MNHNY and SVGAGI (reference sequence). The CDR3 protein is CASRGLARTGELFF. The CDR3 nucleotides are TGTGCCAGCAGAGGGCTAGCGCGCACCGGGGAGCTGTTTTTT.

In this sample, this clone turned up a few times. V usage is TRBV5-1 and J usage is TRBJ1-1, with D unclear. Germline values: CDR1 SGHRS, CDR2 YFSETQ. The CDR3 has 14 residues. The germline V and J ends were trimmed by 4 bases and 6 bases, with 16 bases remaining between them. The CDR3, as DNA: TGCGCCAGCAGCCTTCGACAACCCGGTTCTGAAGCTTTCTTT. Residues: CASSLRQPGSEAFF. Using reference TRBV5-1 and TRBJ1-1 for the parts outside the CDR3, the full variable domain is KAGVTQTPRYLIKTRGQQVTLSCSPISGHRSVSWYQQTPGQGLQFLFEYFSETQRNKGNFPGRFSGRQFSNSRSEMNVSTLELGDSALYLCASSLRQPGSEAFFGQGTRLTVV.

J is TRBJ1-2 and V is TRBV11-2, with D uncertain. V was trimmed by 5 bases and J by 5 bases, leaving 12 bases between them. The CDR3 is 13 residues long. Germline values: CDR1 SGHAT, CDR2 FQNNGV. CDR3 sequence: CASSHIGGYGYTF. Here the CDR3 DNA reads TGTGCCAGCAGCCATATCGGCGGGTATGGCTACACCTTC.

In DNA, the CDR3 is TGCGCCAGCAGCCCACTAGCGTCTAGCACAGATACGCAGTATTTT. It codes for CASSPLASSTDTQYF. This chain connects TRBV5-1 to TRBJ2-3; 7 bases align to TRBD2. Germline V CDR1 and CDR2: SGHRS, YFSETQ. The CDR3 is 15 amino acids. Germline trimming cut 4 bases from V and 0 bases from J; bases unmatched to any gene: 5.

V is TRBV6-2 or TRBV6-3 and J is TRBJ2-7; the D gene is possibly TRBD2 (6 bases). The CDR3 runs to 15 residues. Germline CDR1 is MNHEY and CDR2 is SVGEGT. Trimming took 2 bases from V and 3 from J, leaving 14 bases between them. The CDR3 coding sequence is TGTGCCAGCAGTTACCTTAGGGAGGTCTTCTACGAGCAGTACTTC. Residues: CASSYLREVFYEQYF.

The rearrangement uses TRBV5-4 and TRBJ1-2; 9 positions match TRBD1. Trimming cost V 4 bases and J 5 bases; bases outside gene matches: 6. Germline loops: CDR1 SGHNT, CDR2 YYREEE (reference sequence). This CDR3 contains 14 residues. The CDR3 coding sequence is TGTGCCAGCAGCCAGGGACAGGGAGGATATGGCTACACCTTC. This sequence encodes CASSQGQGGYGYTF.

CDR3 nucleotide sequence: TGTGCCAGTAGCGGGACAAACATGAACACTGAAGCTTTCTTT. Amino acid sequence: CASSGTNMNTEAFF. This rearrangement joins TRBV19 to TRBJ1-1; D perhaps matches TRBD1 (6 bases). The length of the CDR3 is 14 residues. V lost 6 bases and J 0 bases, leaving 11 bases between the germline ends. Germline V gives CDR1 LNHDA, CDR2 SQIVND (reference sequence).

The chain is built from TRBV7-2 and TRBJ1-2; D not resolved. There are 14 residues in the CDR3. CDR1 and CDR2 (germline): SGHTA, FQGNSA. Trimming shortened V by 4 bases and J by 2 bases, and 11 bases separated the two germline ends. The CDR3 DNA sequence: TGTGCCAGCAGCTACGACACCCTCAACTATGGCTACACCTTC. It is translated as CASSYDTLNYGYTF.

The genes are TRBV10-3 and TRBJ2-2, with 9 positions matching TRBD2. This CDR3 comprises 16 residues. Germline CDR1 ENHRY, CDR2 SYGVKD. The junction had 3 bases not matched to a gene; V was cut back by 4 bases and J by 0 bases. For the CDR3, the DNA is TGTGCCATCAGTGGGACTAGCGAGTCGAACACCGGGGAGCTGTTTTTT. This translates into CAISGTSESNTGELFF.

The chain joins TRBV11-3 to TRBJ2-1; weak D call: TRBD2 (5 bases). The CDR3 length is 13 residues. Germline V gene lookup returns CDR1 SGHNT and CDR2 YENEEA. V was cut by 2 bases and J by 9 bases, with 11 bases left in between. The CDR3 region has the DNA TGTGCCAGCAGCTTATTTGGAGAGGGTGAGCAGTTCTTC. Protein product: CASSLFGEGEQFF.

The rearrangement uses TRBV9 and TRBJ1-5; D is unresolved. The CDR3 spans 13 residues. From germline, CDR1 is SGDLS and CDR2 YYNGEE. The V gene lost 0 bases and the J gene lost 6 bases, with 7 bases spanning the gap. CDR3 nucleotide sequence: TGTGCCAGCAGCGTAGGGTGGGCTCAGCCCCAGCATTTT. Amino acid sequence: CASSVGWAQPQHF.

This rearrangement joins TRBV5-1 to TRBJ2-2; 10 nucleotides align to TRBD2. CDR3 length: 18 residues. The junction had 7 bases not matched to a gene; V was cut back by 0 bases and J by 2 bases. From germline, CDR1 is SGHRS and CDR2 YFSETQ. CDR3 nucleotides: TGCGCCAGCAGCTTGGAGTCGTGGACTAGCGGCAACACCGGGGAGCTGTTTTTT. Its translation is CASSLESWTSGNTGELFF.

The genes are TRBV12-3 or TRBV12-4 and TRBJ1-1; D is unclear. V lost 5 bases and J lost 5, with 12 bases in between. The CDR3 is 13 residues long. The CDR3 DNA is TGTGCCAGCAGTCGGACCGGGAAAACTGAAGCTTTCTTT. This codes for CASSRTGKTEAFF.

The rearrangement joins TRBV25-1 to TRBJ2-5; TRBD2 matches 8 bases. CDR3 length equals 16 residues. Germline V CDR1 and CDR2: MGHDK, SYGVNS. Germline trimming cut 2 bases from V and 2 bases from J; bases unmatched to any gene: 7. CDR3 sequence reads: CASSEGSGGEQETQYF. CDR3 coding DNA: TGTGCCAGCAGTGAAGGATCCGGGGGGGAGCAAGAGACCCAGTACTTC.

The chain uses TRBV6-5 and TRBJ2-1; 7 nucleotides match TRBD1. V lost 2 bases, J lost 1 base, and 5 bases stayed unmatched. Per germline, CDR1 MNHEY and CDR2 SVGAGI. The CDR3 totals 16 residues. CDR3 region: CASSYSRQGSYNEQFF. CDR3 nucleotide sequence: TGTGCCAGCAGTTACAGCCGACAGGGATCCTACAATGAGCAGTTCTTC.

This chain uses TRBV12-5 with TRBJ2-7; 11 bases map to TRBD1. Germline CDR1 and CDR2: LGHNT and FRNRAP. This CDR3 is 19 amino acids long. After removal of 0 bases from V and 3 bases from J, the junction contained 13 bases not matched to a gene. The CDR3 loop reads CASGLVPGQGEVCLYEQYF. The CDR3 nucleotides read TGTGCTAGTGGTTTGGTACCGGGACAGGGGGAAGTATGCCTCTACGAGCAGTACTTC.

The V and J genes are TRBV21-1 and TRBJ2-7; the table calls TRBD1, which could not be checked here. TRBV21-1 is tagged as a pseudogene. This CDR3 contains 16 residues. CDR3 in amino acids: CASSRRQGTGTYEQYF. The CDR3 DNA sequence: TGTGCCAGCAGCAGGAGACAGGGGACAGGAACCTACGAGCAGTACTTC.

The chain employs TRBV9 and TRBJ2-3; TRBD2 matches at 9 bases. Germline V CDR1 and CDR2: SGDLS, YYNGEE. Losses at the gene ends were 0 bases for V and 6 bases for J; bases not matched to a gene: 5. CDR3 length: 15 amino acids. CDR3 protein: CASSVGGGALDTQYF. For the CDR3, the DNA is TGTGCCAGCAGCGTAGGCGGGGGGGCTCTTGATACGCAGTATTTT.

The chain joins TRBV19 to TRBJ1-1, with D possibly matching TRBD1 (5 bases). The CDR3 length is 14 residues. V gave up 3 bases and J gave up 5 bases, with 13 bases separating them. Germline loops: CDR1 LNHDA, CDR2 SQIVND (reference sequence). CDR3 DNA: TGTGCCAGTAGTATTAGGGGAAGATCGACTGAAGCTTTCTTT. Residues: CASSIRGRSTEAFF.

The CDR3 bases are TGCGCCAGCAGCTTGGAAGCAAAAAATTCACCCCTCCACTTT. This codes for CASSLEAKNSPLHF. The chain is built from TRBV5-1 and TRBJ1-6, with D unresolved. The CDR3 length is 14 residues. The V gene lost 0 bases and the J gene lost 7 bases, with 8 bases spanning the gap. Germline CDR1 SGHRS, CDR2 YFSETQ.

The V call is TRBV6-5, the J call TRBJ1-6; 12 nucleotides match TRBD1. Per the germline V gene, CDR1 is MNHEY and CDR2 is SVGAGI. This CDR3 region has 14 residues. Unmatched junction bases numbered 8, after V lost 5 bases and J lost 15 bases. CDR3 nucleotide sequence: TGTGCCAGCAGTAGACCGGGACAGGGGGCTATCCTCCACTTT. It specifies CASSRPGQGAILHF.

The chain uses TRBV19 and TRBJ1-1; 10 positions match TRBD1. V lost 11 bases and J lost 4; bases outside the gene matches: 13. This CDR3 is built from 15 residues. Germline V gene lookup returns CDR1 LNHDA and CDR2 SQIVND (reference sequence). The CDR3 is CAPPGDRGRGTEAFF. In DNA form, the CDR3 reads TGTGCCCCCCCTGGGGACAGGGGTCGAGGCACTGAAGCTTTCTTT.